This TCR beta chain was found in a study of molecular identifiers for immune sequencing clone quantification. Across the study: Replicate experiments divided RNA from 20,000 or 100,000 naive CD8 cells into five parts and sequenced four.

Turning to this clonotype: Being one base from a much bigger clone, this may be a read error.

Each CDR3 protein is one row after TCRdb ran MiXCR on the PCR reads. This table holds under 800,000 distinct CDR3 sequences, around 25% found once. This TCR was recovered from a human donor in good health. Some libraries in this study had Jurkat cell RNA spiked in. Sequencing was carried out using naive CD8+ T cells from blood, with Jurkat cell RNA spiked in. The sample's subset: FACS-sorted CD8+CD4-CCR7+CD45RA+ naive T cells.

The CDR3 here is CASSQDSTRQSTEAFF. DNA for the CDR3: TGCGCCAGCAGCCAAGATTCCACAAGACAGAGCACTGAAGCTTTCTTT. V is TRBV4-3 and J is TRBJ1-1; TRBD1 might be the D (5 bases). Germline values: CDR1 LGHNA, CDR2 YSLEER. Between the trimmed V and J ends, which lost 0 bases and 4 bases, there was a span of 15 bases. There are 16 residues in the CDR3.